This T cell receptor beta chain was observed in a study of blood T cell repertoires in COVID-19 (dated by TCRdb to the early 2020s). With respect to the entire study: Collaborator samples came from the United States, Italy and Spain and covered acute and convalescent phases of COVID-19. The repertoires were made available in a free public database intended to serve as a resource for research on the immune response to SARS-CoV-2. Where available, HLA class I and class II types were obtained from metadata supplied by the sample provider rather than from assay-based typing. Sample metadata almost always included a de-identified subject ID, COVID-19 status, age in years and sex. Subjects who had been exposed to COVID-19, were actively infected with it, or had recovered from it provided the deeply sampled blood TCRbeta repertoires that made up the dataset. Samples came from the ongoing ImmuneRACE study (first 160 participants) plus 1,254 subjects from 6 global collaborators. The material from the prospective study consisted of cDNA or gDNA derived from T cells, B-cell-depleted T cells, or PBMCs. Overall study results and their limits: The amount of clinical and demographic metadata varied by source and participant and was provided uncurated.

At one collaborating source in Seattle, patients were enrolled during active infection and were followed longitudinally through the course of disease. Whole blood was collected in K2EDTA tubes by collaborating institutions according to the institutions' own protocols. For TCRbeta analysis, collaborators shipped samples in one of three forms: frozen whole blood, isolated PBMCs, or DNA extracted from either of those sample types. As concerns this clone: Its binding antigen is unknown. Base qualities were left out, and no much larger clone turns up one base away.

TCRbeta CDR3 regions were amplified from genomic DNA using the immunoSEQ Assay, a bias-controlled multiplex PCR. Turning to the authors' computational methods: Within the assay, amplification of reference gene primers was used to estimate how many nucleated cells each sample contained. Sequence reads were collapsed and filtered to measure the absolute abundance of every unique TCRbeta CDR3 rearrangement. Productive Simpson clonality was computed per sample as the square root of Simpson's diversity index over productive rearrangements. This is the immuneACCESS table as TCRdb keeps it, with only in-frame sequences that have V and J called. A part of the clones is gone; compared with another copy, unresolved V genes explain less than half, and the rest is unexplained. For V, J and clone size, that table is used; D and trimming come from the DNA. The sample table contains about 350,000 clones; only one count was recorded for roughly 87% of them. Of the sample, roughly 4% falls within the top ten clones.

Sequences GTSNPN (CDR1) and SVGIG (CDR2) are obtained from the germline V gene (reference sequence). The germline ends are 21 bases apart after V is trimmed by 3 bases and J by 4 bases. There are 16 amino acids in the CDR3, from cysteine to phenylalanine inclusive. Kept here is only the CDR3 DNA, which spans 48 bases and is read in frame from base 1. The origin of this receptor is a woman aged 55-75 years with COVID-19, enrolled during active disease. This receptor chain uses TRBV30 and TRBJ1-1, with the D gene too uncertain to name. The sample consisted of peripheral blood. Here is the DNA: TGTGCCTGGAGCCTTCTCACGCTCAGGAAGGTCACTGAAGCTTTCTTT. Its protein reads: CAWSLLTLRKVTEAFF. Beyond the CDR3, the reference TRBV30 and TRBJ1-1 genes provide the residues; the full variable domain reads: SQTIHQWPATLVQPVGSPLSLECTVEGTSNPNLYWYRQAAGRGLQLLFYSVGIGQISSEVPQNLSASRPQDRQFILSSKKLLLSDSGFYLCAWSLLTLRKVTEAFFGQGTRLTVV.